This TCR beta chain derives from a study of blood T cell repertoires in COVID-19 (dated by TCRdb to 2020 to 2021). For context, the study as a whole: The collaborator samples originated in the United States, Italy and Spain and spanned the acute and convalescent phases of COVID-19. The repertoires were released in a freely available public database meant as a resource for research on the immune response to SARS-CoV-2. The material from the prospective study consisted of cDNA or gDNA derived from T cells, B-cell-depleted T cells, or PBMCs. Where available, HLA class I and class II types were taken from metadata supplied by the sample provider and were not determined by assay-based typing. The samples were drawn from the first 160 participants of the ongoing ImmuneRACE study and from about 1,200 subjects provided by 6 global collaborators. Deeply sampled blood TCRbeta repertoires from subjects exposed to, actively infected with, or recovered from COVID-19 were included in the dataset. A de-identified subject ID, COVID-19 status, age in years and sex were almost always included in the sample metadata. What the research found in general, with its limitations: The quantity of clinical and demographic metadata differed by source and by participant and was supplied without curation.

Enrolling through a virtual design, the prospective study's participants ranged in age from about 18 to 89 years and lived across 20 to 25 United States geographic areas. Cohort assignment in the prospective study relied on participant-reported clinical history from a screening survey and a study questionnaire. In the prospective study, mobile phlebotomists collected whole blood, serum and a nasopharyngeal or oropharyngeal swab from each participant. Participants in the prospective study had the option to provide additional blood draws and questionnaires over a roughly two-month period. Prospective study blood samples were shipped either frozen or at room temperature before DNA extraction. CDR1 is given as MGHRA and CDR2 as YSYEKL, both from the germline V gene. Compared with germline, V lacks 4 bases and J lacks 5 bases; bases without a gene match: 4. Measured from the cysteine to the phenylalanine, the CDR3 is 16 residues long. The sequence is cut down to CDR3 DNA, 48 bases in frame from base 1.

As to this clone: Its binding antigen is unknown. One base away there is no much larger clone; base qualities are not given.

TCRbeta CDR3 regions were amplified from genomic DNA using the immunoSEQ Assay, a bias-controlled multiplex PCR. The paper's processing steps were these. Within the assay, amplification of reference gene primers was used to estimate how many nucleated cells each sample contained. To quantify the absolute abundance of each unique TCRbeta CDR3 rearrangement, sequence reads were collapsed and filtered. For each sample, productive Simpson clonality was calculated by taking the square root of Simpson's diversity index across productive rearrangements. TCRdb retrieved this table from immuneACCESS and kept in-frame rearrangements only. Not all clones are present; in checked studies, unresolved V genes account for under half, and no reason is known for the remainder. V and J calls and clone size are as listed in that table; D and trimming were resolved from the DNA. This sample holds about 150,000 clones; roughly 90% were observed only once. The ten largest account for 1.2% of the sample.

In this chain, TRBV4-1 is recombined with TRBJ2-1; a stretch of 14 junction bases matches TRBD2. The sample comprised PBMCs or T cells enriched from blood (not recorded which). The source is a woman in her twenties or thirties with acute COVID-19. The bases read TGCGCCAGCAGCCGCGCGGGACTAGCGGGGGACAATGAGCAGTTCTTC. Its translation is CASSRAGLAGDNEQFF.